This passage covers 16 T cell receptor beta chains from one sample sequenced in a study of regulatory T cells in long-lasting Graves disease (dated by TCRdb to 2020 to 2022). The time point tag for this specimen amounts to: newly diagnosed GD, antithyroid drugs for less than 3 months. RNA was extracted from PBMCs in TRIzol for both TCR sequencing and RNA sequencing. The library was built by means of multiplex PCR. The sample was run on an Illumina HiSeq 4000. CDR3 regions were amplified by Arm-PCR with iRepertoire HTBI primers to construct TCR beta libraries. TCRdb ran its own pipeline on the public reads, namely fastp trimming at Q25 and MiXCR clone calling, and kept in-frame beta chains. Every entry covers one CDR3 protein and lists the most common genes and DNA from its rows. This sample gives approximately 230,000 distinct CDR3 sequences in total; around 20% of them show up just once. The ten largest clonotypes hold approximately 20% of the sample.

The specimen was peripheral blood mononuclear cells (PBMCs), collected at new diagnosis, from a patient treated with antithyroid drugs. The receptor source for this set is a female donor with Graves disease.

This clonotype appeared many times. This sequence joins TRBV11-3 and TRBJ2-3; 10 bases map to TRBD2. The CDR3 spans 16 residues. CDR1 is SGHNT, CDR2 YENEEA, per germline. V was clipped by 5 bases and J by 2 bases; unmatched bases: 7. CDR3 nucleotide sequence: TGTGCCAGCAGCCCCTCACTAGCGGGGCCCACAGATACGCAGTATTTT. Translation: CASSPSLAGPTDTQYF.

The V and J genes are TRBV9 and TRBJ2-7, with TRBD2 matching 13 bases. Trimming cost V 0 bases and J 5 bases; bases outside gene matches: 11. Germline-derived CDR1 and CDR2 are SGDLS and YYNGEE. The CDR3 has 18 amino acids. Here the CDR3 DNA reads TGTGCCAGCAGCGTAGAGGGGACTAGCGGGACGGCACGGGACGAGCAGTACTTC. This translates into CASSVEGTSGTARDEQYF.

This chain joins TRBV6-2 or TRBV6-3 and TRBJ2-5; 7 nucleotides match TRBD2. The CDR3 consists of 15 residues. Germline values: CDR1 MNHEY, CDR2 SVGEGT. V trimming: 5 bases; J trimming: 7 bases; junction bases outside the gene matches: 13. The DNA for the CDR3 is TGTGCCAGCAGTGATCACGGCGGGAGTAAAACGACCCAGTACTTC. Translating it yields CASSDHGGSKTTQYF.

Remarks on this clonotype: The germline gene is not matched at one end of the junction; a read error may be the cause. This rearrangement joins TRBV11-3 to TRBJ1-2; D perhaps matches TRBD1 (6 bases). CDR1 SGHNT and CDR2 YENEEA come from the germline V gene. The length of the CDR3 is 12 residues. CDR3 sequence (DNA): TGTGCCAGCAGCTCCCCTCCCGGACAGCCTATCTTC. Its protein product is CASSSPPGQPIF.

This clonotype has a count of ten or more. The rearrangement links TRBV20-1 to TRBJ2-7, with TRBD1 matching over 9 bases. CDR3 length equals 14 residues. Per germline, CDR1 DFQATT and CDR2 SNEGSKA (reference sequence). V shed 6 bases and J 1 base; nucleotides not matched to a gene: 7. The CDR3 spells CSAHRQGVSYEQYF. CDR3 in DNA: TGCAGTGCCCACCGACAGGGGGTGTCCTACGAGCAGTACTTC.

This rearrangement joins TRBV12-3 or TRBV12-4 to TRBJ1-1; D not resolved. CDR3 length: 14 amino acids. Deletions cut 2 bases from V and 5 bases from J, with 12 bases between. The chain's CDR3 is CASSLIGRLTEAFF. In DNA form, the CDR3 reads TGTGCCAGCAGTTTAATCGGACGGCTGACTGAAGCTTTCTTT.

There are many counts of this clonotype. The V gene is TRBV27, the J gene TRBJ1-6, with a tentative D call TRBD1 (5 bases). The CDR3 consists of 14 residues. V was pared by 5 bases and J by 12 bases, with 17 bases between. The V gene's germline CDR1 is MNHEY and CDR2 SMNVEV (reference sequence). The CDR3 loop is CASSPPGGAEPLHF. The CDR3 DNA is TGTGCCAGCAGTCCCCCGGGGGGTGCGGAACCCCTCCACTTT.

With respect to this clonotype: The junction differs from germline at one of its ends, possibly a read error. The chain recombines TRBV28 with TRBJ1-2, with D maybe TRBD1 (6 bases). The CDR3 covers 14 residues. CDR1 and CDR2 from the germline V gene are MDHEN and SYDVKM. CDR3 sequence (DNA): TGTGTCAGCAGTACCCATACAGGGAACTATGGCTACACCTTC. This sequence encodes CVSSTHTGNYGYTF.

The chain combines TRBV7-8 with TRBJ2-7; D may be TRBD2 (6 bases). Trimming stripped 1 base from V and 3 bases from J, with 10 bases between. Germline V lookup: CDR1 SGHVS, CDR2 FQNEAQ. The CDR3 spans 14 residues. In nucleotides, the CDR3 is TGTGCCAGCAGCTTAGGGGACTTCTACTACGAGCAGTACTTC. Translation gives CASSLGDFYYEQYF.

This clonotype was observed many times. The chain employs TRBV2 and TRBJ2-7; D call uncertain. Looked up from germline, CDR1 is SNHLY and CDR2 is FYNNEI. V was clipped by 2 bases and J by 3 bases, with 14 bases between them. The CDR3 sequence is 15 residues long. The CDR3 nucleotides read TGTGCCAGCAGTGAAAGGTTGAGCTTTAGCTACGAGCAGTACTTC. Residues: CASSERLSFSYEQYF.

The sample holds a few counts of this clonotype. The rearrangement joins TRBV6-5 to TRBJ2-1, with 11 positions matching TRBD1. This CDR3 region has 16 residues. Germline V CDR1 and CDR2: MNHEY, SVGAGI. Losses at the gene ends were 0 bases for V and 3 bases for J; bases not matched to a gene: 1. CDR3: CASSYSGQGDYNEQFF. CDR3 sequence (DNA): TGTGCCAGCAGTTACTCGGGACAGGGGGACTACAATGAGCAGTTCTTC.

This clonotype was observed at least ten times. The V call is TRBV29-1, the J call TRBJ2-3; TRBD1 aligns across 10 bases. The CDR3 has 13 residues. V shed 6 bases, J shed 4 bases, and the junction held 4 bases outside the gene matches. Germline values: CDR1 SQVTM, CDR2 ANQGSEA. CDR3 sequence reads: CSVGQGIPDTQYF. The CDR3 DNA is TGCAGCGTGGGACAGGGGATACCAGATACGCAGTATTTT.

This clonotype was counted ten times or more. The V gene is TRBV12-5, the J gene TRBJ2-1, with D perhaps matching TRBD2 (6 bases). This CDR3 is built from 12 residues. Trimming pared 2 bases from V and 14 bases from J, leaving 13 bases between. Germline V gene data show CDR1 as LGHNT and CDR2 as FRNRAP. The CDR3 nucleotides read TGTGCTAGTGGTTTGATTCGGCGGGAAAAGTTCTTC. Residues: CASGLIRREKFF.

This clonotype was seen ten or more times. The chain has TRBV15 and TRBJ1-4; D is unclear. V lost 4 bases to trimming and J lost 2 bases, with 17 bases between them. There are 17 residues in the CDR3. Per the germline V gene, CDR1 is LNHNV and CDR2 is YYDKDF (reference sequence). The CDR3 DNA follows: TGTGCCACCAGCAAACTTACTTTTTTGGGTACTAATGAAAAACTGTTTTTT. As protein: CATSKLTFLGTNEKLFF.

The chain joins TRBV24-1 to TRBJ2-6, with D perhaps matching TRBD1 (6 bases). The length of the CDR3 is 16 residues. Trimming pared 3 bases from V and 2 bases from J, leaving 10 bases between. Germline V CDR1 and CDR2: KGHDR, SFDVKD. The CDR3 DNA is TGTGCCACCAGTGATACAGGGTCACCTGGGGCCAACGTCCTGACTTTC. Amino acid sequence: CATSDTGSPGANVLTF.

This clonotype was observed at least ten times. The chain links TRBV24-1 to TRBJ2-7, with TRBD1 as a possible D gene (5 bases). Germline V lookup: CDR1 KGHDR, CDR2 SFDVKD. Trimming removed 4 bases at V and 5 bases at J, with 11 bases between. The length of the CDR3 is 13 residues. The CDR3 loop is CATSDRAGDEQYF. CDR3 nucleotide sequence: TGTGCCACCAGTGACAGGGCTGGGGACGAGCAGTACTTC.